These T cell receptor beta chains were read from a single sample in a study of cytomegalovirus exposure and HLA in healthy donors. The protocol was immunoSEQ multiplex PCR, while the TCRdb copy is restricted to in-frame clones and leaves out a portion. The sample lists tens of thousands of clones, 85% occurring once. Sequenced material: PBMCs. Source of these receptors: a female donor in good health and CMV-seronegative. The CDR3 runs from the conserved cysteine through the conserved F or W. A D gene is named only where the DNA matches it firmly. Clone size is stated in some rows and not others, as once, few, many or a class when expanded.

v_call	j_call	clone_size	d_call	cdr3_aa	cdr3_nt
TRBV21-1	TRBJ2-5	.	.	CASSKSVPGQGQLSQETQYF	TGTGCCAGCAGCAAATCAGTACCGGGACAGGGTCAATTATCCCAAGAGACCCAGTACTTC
TRBV6-1	TRBJ2-3	.	TRBD2	CASSVETSGGGRTDTQYF	TGTGCCAGCAGTGTTGAAACTAGCGGGGGGGGCCGGACAGATACGCAGTATTTT
TRBV14	TRBJ2-7	.	TRBD1	CASSPGTAEQYF	TGTGCCAGCAGCCCCGGGACAGCCGAGCAGTACTTC
TRBV5-4	TRBJ2-5	.	.	CASSLGQQLASGETQYF	TGTGCCAGCAGCCTGGGACAGCAACTAGCCTCGGGAGAGACCCAGTACTTC
TRBV18	TRBJ2-1	.	TRBD1	CASSPGQGSYNEQFF	TGTGCCAGCTCACCAGGACAGGGCTCCTACAATGAGCAGTTCTTC
TRBV6-4	TRBJ1-4	.	TRBD1	CASSLTGARNEKLFF	TGTGCCAGCAGCTTGACAGGGGCCCGGAATGAAAAACTGTTTTTT
TRBV6-7	TRBJ2-5	.	.	CASSFSRVEETQYF	TGTGCCAGCAGTTTTTCCAGGGTCGAAGAGACCCAGTACTTC
TRBV11-2	TRBJ2-7	.	.	CASSLLERPTYEQYF	TGTGCCAGCAGCTTATTGGAGCGGCCAACCTACGAGCAGTACTTC
TRBV7-2	TRBJ2-5	.	.	CASSLFPRGLQETQYF	TGTGCCAGCAGCTTATTTCCCCGCGGGCTACAAGAGACCCAGTACTTC
TRBV2	TRBJ1-6	few	.	CASKTESSYNSPLHF	TGTGCCAGCAAAACGGAGTCCTCTTATAATTCACCCCTCCACTTT
TRBV7-9	TRBJ2-7	once	TRBD2	CASSTPTSGFYEQYF	TGTGCCAGCAGCACTCCGACTAGCGGGTTCTACGAGCAGTACTTC
TRBV28	TRBJ2-7	.	TRBD1	CASSLGQGAREQYF	TGTGCCAGCAGCCTCGGACAGGGGGCGCGGGAGCAGTACTTC
TRBV5-1	TRBJ1-2	.	TRBD1	CASGTGGSVYGYTF	TGCGCCAGCGGGACAGGGGGGAGCGTCTATGGCTACACCTTC
TRBV6-1	TRBJ2-1	medium-sized	TRBD2	CASSPTSGGAYEQFF	TGTGCCAGCAGCCCAACTAGCGGGGGGGCCTATGAGCAGTTCTTC
TRBV9	TRBJ1-2	.	TRBD1	CASQTGNYGYTF	TGTGCCTCACAGACAGGGAACTATGGCTACACCTTC
TRBV6-6	TRBJ2-7	.	TRBD1	CASSYGDRIYEQYF	TGTGCCAGCAGTTACGGGGACAGAATCTACGAGCAGTACTTC
TRBV6-1	TRBJ2-7	.	TRBD2	CASSEEGGGLGLYEQYF	TGTGCCAGCAGTGAAGAAGGTGGGGGACTAGGGCTCTACGAGCAGTACTTC
TRBV10-3	TRBJ2-3	.	.	CAISEFGGFTDTQYF	TGTGCCATCAGTGAGTTTGGCGGCTTCACAGATACGCAGTATTTT
TRBV18	TRBJ1-2	few	TRBD1	CASSPLAGGATNYGYTF	TGTGCCAGCTCACCATTGGCAGGGGGTGCCACTAACTATGGCTACACCTTC
TRBV7-2	TRBJ2-1	.	TRBD1	CASSIPWDRAYNEQFF	TGTGCCAGCAGCATACCTTGGGACAGGGCCTACAATGAGCAGTTCTTC
TRBV4-2	TRBJ1-6	.	.	CASSQLTGNNSPLHF	TGTGCCAGCAGCCAACTTACAGGAAATAATTCACCCCTCCACTTT
TRBV11-1	TRBJ2-1	.	TRBD2	CASSLGGSGSSYNEQFF	TGTGCCAGCAGCTTAGGTGGTAGCGGGAGCTCCTACAATGAGCAGTTCTTC
TRBV7-2	TRBJ2-7	.	TRBD2	CASSLAPAGGYEQYF	TGTGCCAGCAGCTTAGCGCCAGCGGGAGGCTACGAGCAGTACTTC
TRBV14	TRBJ1-4	.	.	CASSQAGKTNEKLFF	TGTGCCAGCAGCCAAGCGGGAAAAACTAATGAAAAACTGTTTTTT
TRBV7-9	TRBJ2-2	.	.	CASSAARGGPGELFF	TGTGCCAGCAGCGCGGCAAGGGGGGGGCCCGGGGAGCTGTTTTTT
TRBV5-1	TRBJ1-2	.	.	CASSIEGGYGYTF	TGCGCCAGCAGCATCGAAGGAGGGTATGGCTACACCTTC